This T cell receptor beta chain was identified during a study of beta chain features in type 1 diabetes. Broader study findings: Any PCR bias toward short templates would affect both groups alike. TCRB CDR3s were moderately but significantly shorter in Type 1 diabetes patients in all four CD4+ subsets. A potential influence of HLA type upon TCRB rearrangement remained unresolved herein.

Points on this clone: Its cognate antigen is unknown.

Cell sorting via CD45RO/CCR7/CD25/CD127/CD95/CD27 was performed to obtain CD4+ naive, central memory, regulatory and stem cell-like memory cells. Each of the sorted populations had a purity greater than 95%. The whole isolated RNA underwent reverse transcription, so sequencing captured expressed TCRB transcripts. Only in-frame clones appear in the TCRdb table, and some are missing; sequencing was by immunoSEQ multiplex PCR. This table holds roughly 160,000 clones, around 8% found once. The sequence was collected from a woman in her late teens or twenties with type 1 diabetes. The sequenced material came from central memory CD4+ T cells from blood.

This CDR3 reads CASSTGLLSGNEQFF. CDR3 nucleotides: TGTGCCAGCAGCACTGGACTCCTTTCGGGCAATGAGCAGTTCTTC. V and J are TRBV5-5 and TRBJ2-1; possible D gene TRBD2, 5 bases. V was pared by 4 bases and J by 6 bases, with 17 bases between. Looked up from germline, CDR1 is SGHKS and CDR2 is YYEKEE (reference sequence). CDR3 length: 15 amino acids.